The source of this T cell receptor beta chain is a study of T cell changes during pregnancy in multiple sclerosis. TCRdb keeps only in-frame clones here, not all; method: immunoSEQ multiplex PCR. The sample includes 85,000 to 120,000 clones, around 93% seen only once; the top ten take less than 2%. This clonotype originated in a female donor with multiple sclerosis, enrolled in a pregnancy study. Material: peripheral blood, obtained after pregnancy.

The CDR3 loop is CASSAPGTGSYNEQFF. CDR3 DNA sequence: TGTGCCAGCAGTGCCCCCGGGACAGGTTCCTACAATGAGCAGTTCTTC. V usage is TRBV28 and J usage is TRBJ2-1; 8 nucleotides align to TRBD1. Trimming cost V 5 bases and J 1 base; bases outside gene matches: 7. The CDR3 totals 16 residues. The V gene's germline CDR1 is MDHEN and CDR2 SYDVKM.